This T cell receptor beta chain comes out of a study of blood T cell repertoires in COVID-19 (dated by TCRdb to 2020 to 2022). Describing the broader study: Samples covering the acute and convalescent phases of COVID-19 were provided by collaborators in the United States, Italy and Spain. The prospective study material was composed of cDNA or gDNA derived from T cells, B-cell-depleted T cells, or PBMCs. Subjects who had been exposed to COVID-19, were actively infected with it, or had recovered from it provided the deeply sampled blood TCRbeta repertoires that made up the dataset. A freely available public database, intended as a resource for researchers studying the immune response to SARS-CoV-2, is where the repertoires were released. Samples came from the ongoing ImmuneRACE study (first 160 participants) plus 1,254 subjects from 6 global collaborators. A de-identified subject ID, COVID-19 status, age in years and sex were almost always included in the sample metadata. Where available, HLA class I and class II types were obtained from metadata supplied by the sample provider rather than from assay-based typing.

As encoded in the germline V gene (reference sequence), CDR1 is SGHNT while CDR2 is YYREEE. From cysteine to phenylalanine, the CDR3 is 16 amino acids long. CDR3 DNA only is kept here, 48 bases in frame from base 1. Trimming leaves V shorter by 4 bases and J shorter by 5 bases, with the junction holding 9 bases beyond the gene matches. Whole blood was collected in K2EDTA tubes by collaborating institutions according to the institutions' own protocols. Collaborator samples were shipped for TCRbeta analysis as frozen whole blood, isolated PBMCs, or DNA extracted from either sample type. The sample holds a few counts of this clone. No antigen is known for it. Base qualities are missing; no much larger clone stands one base away. TCRbeta CDR3 regions were amplified from genomic DNA using the immunoSEQ Assay, a bias-controlled multiplex PCR. The original methods were these. Nucleated cell counts per sample were estimated from amplification of reference gene primers within the assay. To quantify the absolute abundance of each unique TCRbeta CDR3 rearrangement, sequence reads were collapsed and filtered. For each sample, productive Simpson clonality was calculated as the square root of Simpson's diversity index across productive rearrangements. In TCRdb, the immuneACCESS table is reduced to in-frame sequences with V and J assigned. These tables do not hold every clone; where another copy was compared, an unresolved V gene accounts for under half, and the others remain unexplained. V, J and clone size are taken as reported in that table, and D and trimming were inferred from the DNA itself. This sample holds some 97,000 clones; roughly 87% were observed only once. 7.4% of the sample is in the top ten clones.

Paper-wide results and their limitations: The quantity of clinical and demographic metadata differed by source and by participant and was supplied without curation.

Material for sequencing was peripheral blood. The source is a man aged 25-45 years in a cohort sampled during active COVID-19. The receptor chain draws on TRBV5-4 and TRBJ1-6, with 7 bases matching TRBD1. The DNA sequence reads TGTGCCAGCAGCGCCGGGACAGATGATCATAATTCACCCCTCCACTTT. It is translated as CASSAGTDDHNSPLHF.